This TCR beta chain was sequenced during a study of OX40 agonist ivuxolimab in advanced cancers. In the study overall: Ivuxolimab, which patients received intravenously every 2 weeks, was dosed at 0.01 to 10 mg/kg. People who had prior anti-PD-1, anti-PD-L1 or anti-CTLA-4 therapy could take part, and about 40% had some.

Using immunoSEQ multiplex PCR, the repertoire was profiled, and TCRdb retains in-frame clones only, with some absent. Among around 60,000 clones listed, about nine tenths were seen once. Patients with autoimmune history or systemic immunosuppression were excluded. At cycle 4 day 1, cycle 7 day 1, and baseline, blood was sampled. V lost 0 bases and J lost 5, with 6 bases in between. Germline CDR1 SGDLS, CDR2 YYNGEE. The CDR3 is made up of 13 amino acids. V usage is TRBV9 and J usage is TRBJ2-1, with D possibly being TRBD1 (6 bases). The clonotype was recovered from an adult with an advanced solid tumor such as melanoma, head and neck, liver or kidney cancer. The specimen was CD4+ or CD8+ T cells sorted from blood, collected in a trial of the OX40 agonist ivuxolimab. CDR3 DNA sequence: TGTGCCAGCAGCGTAGGGGGGCACAATGAGCAGTTCTTC. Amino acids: CASSVGGHNEQFF. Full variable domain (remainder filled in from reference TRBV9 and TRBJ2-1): DSGVTQTPKHLITATGQRVTLRCSPRSGDLSVYWYQQSLDQGLQFLIQYYNGEERAKGNILERFSAQQFPDLHSELNLSSLELGDSALYFCASSVGGHNEQFFGPGTRLTVL.